This passage covers 8 T cell receptor beta chains from one sample sequenced in a study of blood T cell repertoires in COVID-19. Generated by immunoSEQ multiplex PCR, the TCRdb table keeps only in-frame clones and is missing some. This sample has roughly 300,000 clones, with 75% to 95% found just once. Sequencing was performed on PBMCs or T cells enriched from blood (not recorded which). These receptors all come from a woman in her 30s who had recovered from COVID-19.

The genes are TRBV6-5 and TRBJ2-7; 11 bases are a match to TRBD2. Trimming removed 6 bases from V and 4 bases from J; junction bases left unmatched: 2. CDR1 and CDR2 from the germline V gene are MNHEY and SVGAGI. The CDR3 sequence is 13 residues long. The CDR3 region is CASRLAGAYEQYF. CDR3 sequence (DNA): TGTGCCAGCAGACTAGCGGGAGCTTACGAGCAGTACTTC.

The genes are TRBV7-8 and TRBJ1-5; possibly TRBD1 for D (6 bases). Trimming took 3 bases from V and 7 from J, leaving 13 bases between them. Germline CDR1 reads SGHVS; CDR2 reads FQNEAQ. The CDR3 is 14 amino acids. In nucleotides, the CDR3 is TGTGCCAGCAGCTTCACAGGGAAGGAACAGCCCCAGCATTTT. Its translation is CASSFTGKEQPQHF.

The chain links TRBV5-4 to TRBJ1-1, with unresolved D. The V and J ends lost 2 bases and 4 bases respectively, with 15 bases between them. Per the germline V gene, CDR1 is SGHNT and CDR2 is YYREEE (reference sequence). This CDR3 has 15 amino acids. The CDR3 bases are TGTGCCAGCAGCTTACCCGGCAGGCCTGGCACTGAAGCTTTCTTT. Translated, it gives CASSLPGRPGTEAFF.

The chain is built from TRBV7-9 and TRBJ1-1; tentative D call: TRBD1 (5 bases). The CDR3 sequence is 13 residues long. Germline V gene data show CDR1 as SEHNR and CDR2 as FQNEAQ (reference sequence). Trimming cost V 6 bases and J 5 bases, with 13 bases left between them. This chain's CDR3 is CASSSRQKTEAFF. The CDR3 DNA is TGTGCCAGCAGTTCTAGACAGAAAACTGAAGCTTTCTTT.

The chain joins TRBV28 to TRBJ1-2; 7 bases agree with TRBD1. Germline CDR1 and CDR2: MDHEN and SYDVKM. This CDR3 contains 13 residues. Germline trimming cut 4 bases from V and 9 bases from J; bases unmatched to any gene: 8. For the CDR3, the DNA is TGTGCCAGCAGTTCCGGTAGACAGGGAAGCTACACCTTC. Encoded protein: CASSSGRQGSYTF.

The chain joins TRBV18 to TRBJ2-6, with 9 bases matching TRBD1. CDR3 length: 18 residues. Unmatched junction bases numbered 9, after V lost 3 bases and J lost 3 bases. Germline V lookup: CDR1 KGHSH, CDR2 LQKENI. This CDR3 reads CASSPVPGTGFGANVLTF. In DNA, the CDR3 is TGTGCCAGCTCACCCGTTCCCGGGACAGGGTTTGGGGCCAACGTCCTGACTTTC. Variable domain in full (rest from reference TRBV18 and TRBJ2-6): NAGVMQNPRHLVRRRGQEARLRCSPMKGHSHVYWYRQLPEEGLKFMVYLQKENIIDESGMPKERFSAEFPKEGPSILRIQQVVRGDSAAYFCASSPVPGTGFGANVLTFGAGSRLTVL.

The rearrangement links TRBV25-1 to TRBJ2-1; the match to TRBD1 covers 7 bases. The CDR3 sequence is 13 residues long. Germline CDR1 MGHDK, CDR2 SYGVNS. Germline trimming cut 10 bases from V and 2 bases from J; bases unmatched to any gene: 5. Here the CDR3 reads CAISGGTYNEQFF. DNA for the CDR3: TGTGCCATATCAGGGGGAACCTACAATGAGCAGTTCTTC.

The gene calls are TRBV10-2 and TRBJ1-5, with 7 bases matching TRBD1. Germline V gene lookup returns CDR1 WSHSY and CDR2 SAAADI. This CDR3 comprises 14 residues. The V gene end was trimmed by 7 bases and the J gene end by 11 bases; junction bases not matched to a gene: 14. The CDR3 sequence is CASTDTGVHEAQHF. In nucleotides, the CDR3 is TGCGCCAGCACCGATACAGGGGTCCATGAGGCCCAGCATTTT.